A single sample gave rise to the 24 T cell receptor beta chains below, sequenced in a study of blood T cell repertoires in COVID-19. The assay was immunoSEQ multiplex PCR, and TCRdb's table has in-frame clones only and misses some. Counted here are about 260,000 clones, roughly 90% occurring once; the ten biggest clones make up around 0.7%. The sequenced sample was peripheral blood. Receptor source: a human donor in a cohort sampled during active COVID-19.

The chain uses TRBV30 and TRBJ1-4; D possibly corresponds to TRBD1 (6 bases). CDR3 length: 14 amino acids. V was cut by 3 bases and J by 14 bases, with 22 bases left in between. The V gene's germline CDR1 is GTSNPN and CDR2 SVGIG (reference sequence). CDR3 region: CAWRAYQDSPGLFF. The CDR3 coding sequence is TGTGCCTGGAGGGCTTACCAGGACAGCCCAGGGCTGTTTTTT.

CDR3 sequence: CASKYEGNYGYTF. The CDR3 DNA reads TGTGCCAGCAAATACGAGGGAAACTATGGCTACACCTTC. The chain has TRBV2 and TRBJ1-2; the D is unclear. Germline V gene data show CDR1 as SNHLY and CDR2 as FYNNEI. The CDR3 is 13 amino acids. V was shortened by 7 bases and J by 2 bases, with 11 bases between the two germline ends.

V is TRBV19 and J is TRBJ2-7, with 7 bases matching TRBD1. The CDR3 consists of 14 residues. Germline V lookup: CDR1 LNHDA, CDR2 SQIVND (reference sequence). The V gene end was trimmed by 6 bases and the J gene end by 0 bases; junction bases not matched to a gene: 5. The CDR3 loop is CASSSDRYSYEQYF. In DNA form, the CDR3 reads TGTGCCAGTAGCTCGGACAGGTACTCCTACGAGCAGTACTTC. Together with reference TRBV19 and TRBJ2-7, the CDR3 gives the full variable domain: DGGITQSPKYLFRKEGQNVTLSCEQNLNHDAMYWYRQDPGQGLRLIYYSQIVNDFQKGDIAEGYSVSREKKESFPLTVTSAQKNPTAFYLCASSSDRYSYEQYFGPGTRLTVT.

The rearrangement uses TRBV5-6 and TRBJ1-2, with D possibly being TRBD1 (5 bases). The V gene lost 7 bases and the J gene lost 0 bases, with 13 bases spanning the gap. CDR1 is SGHDT, CDR2 YYEEEE, per germline. The CDR3 runs to 14 residues. CDR3 in amino acids: CASAPTQANYGYTF. DNA of the CDR3: TGTGCCAGCGCCCCGACACAGGCTAACTATGGCTACACCTTC.

This chain's CDR3 is CASSIHGHPTTYEQYF. The CDR3 coding sequence is TGTGCCAGTAGTATTCATGGCCACCCAACAACCTACGAGCAGTACTTC. V gene TRBV19 combines with J gene TRBJ2-7; D ambiguous. The germline V gene encodes CDR1 LNHDA and CDR2 SQIVND (reference sequence). The CDR3 has 16 amino acids. V was shortened by 3 bases and J by 2 bases, with 17 bases between the two germline ends.

In its sample, this clone was seen once. This chain links TRBV10-3 with TRBJ2-7; 12 positions agree with TRBD1. From germline, CDR1 is ENHRY and CDR2 SYGVKD. V was clipped by 6 bases and J by 0 bases; unmatched bases: 3. The CDR3 is 15 residues long. CDR3: CAIRGDRGPSYEQYF. DNA for the CDR3: TGTGCCATCAGGGGGGACAGGGGGCCCTCCTACGAGCAGTACTTC.

Of note for this clone: Other DNA sequences in the sample encode the same CDR3. CDR3 sequence reads: CASSPGTGNSPLHF. In nucleotides, the CDR3 is TGTGCCAGCTCACCGGGGACAGGGAATTCACCCCTCCACTTT. The chain links TRBV18 to TRBJ1-6; 9 bases fit TRBD1. V gave up 3 bases and J gave up 7 bases; unmatched junction bases: 1. Germline values: CDR1 KGHSH, CDR2 LQKENI. This CDR3 has 14 amino acids.

The chain is built from TRBV6-5 and TRBJ1-1; no clear D. The V gene's germline CDR1 is MNHEY and CDR2 SVGAGI. V was clipped by 5 bases and J by 7 bases, with 17 bases between them. The CDR3 extends over 14 amino acids. CDR3 protein: CASSPNRQPVEAFF. The CDR3 DNA sequence: TGTGCCAGCAGTCCTAATCGACAACCCGTTGAAGCTTTCTTT.

This clone occurred once. The chain employs TRBV7-3 and TRBJ1-2; 9 bases agree with TRBD1. The V gene end was trimmed by 4 bases and the J gene end by 8 bases; junction bases not matched to a gene: 11. The CDR3 is 15 residues long. The germline CDR1 and CDR2 sequences are SGHTA and FQGTGA. CDR3 coding DNA: TGTGCCAGCAGCTCCGACGCCGGGACAGGGAGGGGCTACACCTTC. Translated, it gives CASSSDAGTGRGYTF.

J is TRBJ2-7 and V is TRBV28; D gene unclear. The CDR3 extends over 12 amino acids. The germline V gene has CDR1 MDHEN and CDR2 SYDVKM. V gave up 1 base and J gave up 6 bases, with 7 bases separating them. The CDR3 sequence is CASSLYSGEQYF. Here the CDR3 DNA reads TGTGCCAGCAGTTTATATTCGGGCGAGCAGTACTTC. Full variable domain (outside the CDR3, taken from reference TRBV28 and TRBJ2-7): DVKVTQSSRYLVKRTGEKVFLECVQDMDHENMFWYRQDPGLGLRLIYFSYDVKMKEKGDIPEGYSVSREKKERFSLILESASTNQTSMYLCASSLYSGEQYFGPGTRLTVT.

The chain recombines TRBV10-3 with TRBJ1-5, with a tentative D call TRBD1 (5 bases). V gave up 9 bases and J gave up 6 bases, with 12 bases separating them. The CDR3 runs 12 residues. Germline lookup yields CDR1 ENHRY and CDR2 SYGVKD. The CDR3 nucleotides read TGTGCCATAGCGGGGGACGGTCAGCCCCAGCATTTT. Protein sequence: CAIAGDGQPQHF.

This sequence joins TRBV27 and TRBJ2-7, with TRBD2 identical over 15 bases. Trimming cost V 5 bases and J 6 bases; bases outside gene matches: 5. Germline V lookup: CDR1 MNHEY, CDR2 SMNVEV (reference sequence). The CDR3 spans 15 residues. CDR3: CASSIGTSGRREQYF. In DNA form, the CDR3 reads TGTGCCAGCAGTATCGGGACTAGCGGGAGGCGCGAGCAGTACTTC.

This sequence joins TRBV19 and TRBJ1-5; no clear D. The CDR3 runs to 18 residues. Per germline, CDR1 LNHDA and CDR2 SQIVND (reference sequence). V was clipped by 5 bases and J by 1 base, with 21 bases between them. The CDR3 loop reads CASSPTFSRVRSNQPQHF. CDR3 coding DNA: TGTGCCAGTAGTCCAACATTCAGCCGGGTTCGGAGCAATCAGCCCCAGCATTTT. Complete variable domain (other parts from reference TRBV19 and TRBJ1-5): DGGITQSPKYLFRKEGQNVTLSCEQNLNHDAMYWYRQDPGQGLRLIYYSQIVNDFQKGDIAEGYSVSREKKESFPLTVTSAQKNPTAFYLCASSPTFSRVRSNQPQHFGDGTRLSIL.

This chain uses TRBV5-1 with TRBJ1-1, with TRBD1 matching over 7 bases. This CDR3 has 13 amino acids. Trimming took 5 bases from V and 3 from J; bases not matched to a gene: 4. The germline V gene has CDR1 SGHRS and CDR2 YFSETQ. The CDR3 loop reads CASRHGQDTEAFF. Written as DNA, the CDR3 is TGCGCCAGCAGGCACGGACAGGACACTGAAGCTTTCTTT.

This chain uses TRBV6-2 or TRBV6-3 with TRBJ1-5; 8 bases agree with TRBD1. Unmatched junction bases numbered 7, after V lost 2 bases and J lost 4 bases. The germline CDR1 and CDR2 sequences are MNHEY and SVGEGT. The CDR3 length is 16 residues. The CDR3 protein is CASSYPDRVGNQPQHF. CDR3 coding DNA: TGTGCCAGCAGTTACCCGGACAGGGTTGGGAATCAGCCCCAGCATTTT.

The chain recombines TRBV10-3 with TRBJ1-1; no clear D gene. The germline V gene encodes CDR1 ENHRY and CDR2 SYGVKD. V dropped 3 bases and J dropped 0 bases, with 5 bases sitting between them. The length of the CDR3 is 13 residues. In DNA, the CDR3 is TGTGCCATCAGTGATGAGGTGAACACTGAAGCTTTCTTT. This sequence encodes CAISDEVNTEAFF.

This chain links TRBV14 with TRBJ2-2, with unresolved D. The CDR3 runs to 14 residues. CDR1 SGHDN and CDR2 FVKESK come from the germline V gene. The V end was cut by 4 bases, the J end by 5 bases, with 11 bases between. The CDR3 is CASSPRGVTGELFF. The CDR3 DNA sequence: TGTGCCAGCAGCCCTCGAGGCGTAACCGGGGAGCTGTTTTTT.

V and J are TRBV12-3 or TRBV12-4 and TRBJ2-2; unclear D gene. V was pared by 7 bases and J by 6 bases, with 9 bases between. The length of the CDR3 is 12 residues. CDR3 DNA: TGTGCCAGCACCGAGGAGTCCGGGGAGCTGTTTTTT. It yields the protein CASTEESGELFF.

V and J are TRBV6-5 and TRBJ2-7, with 10 bases aligning to TRBD1. Germline CDR1 MNHEY, CDR2 SVGAGI. V lost 0 bases to trimming and J lost 3 bases; unmatched junction nucleotides: 2. The CDR3 has 15 residues. For the CDR3, the DNA is TGTGCCAGCAGTTACTCTGGGACAGGGGTCTACGAGCAGTACTTC. It translates to CASSYSGTGVYEQYF.

The rearrangement uses TRBV19 and TRBJ1-2, with TRBD1 matching over 9 bases. Trimming cost V 6 bases and J 4 bases; bases outside gene matches: 3. This CDR3 is 13 amino acids long. In germline, CDR1 is LNHDA, CDR2 SQIVND (reference sequence). The CDR3 is CASRGQGFYGYTF. CDR3 nucleotide sequence: TGTGCCAGTAGAGGACAGGGGTTCTATGGCTACACCTTC.

The chain employs TRBV5-4 and TRBJ1-4; the match to TRBD1 covers 8 bases. This CDR3 contains 15 residues. J was trimmed by 5 bases and V by 4 bases; bases with no gene match: 7. Germline V gives CDR1 SGHNT, CDR2 YYREEE (reference sequence). CDR3 residues: CASSPSPGGNEKLFF. The CDR3 DNA reads TGTGCCAGCAGCCCGTCCCCAGGGGGCAATGAAAAACTGTTTTTT.

The chain recombines TRBV9 with TRBJ1-2; 7 bases map to TRBD1. Trimming took 1 base from V and 4 from J; bases not matched to a gene: 7. The germline gives CDR1 SGDLS, CDR2 YYNGEE. This CDR3 has 15 amino acids. The CDR3 is CASSVTTGPVYGYTF. The DNA of the CDR3 is TGTGCCAGCAGCGTAACGACAGGGCCTGTCTATGGCTACACCTTC.

This sequence joins TRBV18 and TRBJ1-5; TRBD1 aligns across 8 bases. The trim removed 6 bases at V and 6 bases at J, leaving 10 bases unmatched. Germline V gives CDR1 KGHSH, CDR2 LQKENI. CDR3 length: 15 residues. CDR3: CASSLEQGGTQPQHF. The CDR3 coding sequence is TGTGCCAGCTCTCTGGAACAGGGGGGCACTCAGCCCCAGCATTTT.

Here the CDR3 reads CASSLFAGGHYEQYF. In DNA, the CDR3 is TGTGCCAGCAGTTTATTTGCGGGAGGCCACTACGAGCAGTACTTC. This chain links TRBV28 with TRBJ2-7; 8 positions match TRBD2. The CDR3 has 15 amino acids. The J segment lost 3 bases and the V segment lost 1 base, leaving 5 bases of the junction unmatched. Germline values: CDR1 MDHEN, CDR2 SYDVKM.